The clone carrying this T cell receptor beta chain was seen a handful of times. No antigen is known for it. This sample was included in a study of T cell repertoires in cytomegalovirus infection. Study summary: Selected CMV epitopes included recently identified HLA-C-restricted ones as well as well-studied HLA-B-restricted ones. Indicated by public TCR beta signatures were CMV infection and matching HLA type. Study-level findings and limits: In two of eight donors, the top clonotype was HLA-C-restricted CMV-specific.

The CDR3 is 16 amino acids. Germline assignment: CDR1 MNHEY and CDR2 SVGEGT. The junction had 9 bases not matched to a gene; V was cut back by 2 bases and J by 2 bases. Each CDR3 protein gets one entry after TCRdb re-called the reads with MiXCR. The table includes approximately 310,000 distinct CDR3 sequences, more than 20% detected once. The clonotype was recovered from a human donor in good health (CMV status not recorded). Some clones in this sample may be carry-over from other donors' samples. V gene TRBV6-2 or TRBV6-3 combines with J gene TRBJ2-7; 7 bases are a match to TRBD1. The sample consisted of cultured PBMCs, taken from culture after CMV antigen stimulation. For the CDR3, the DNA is TGTGCCAGCAGTTACCTACCGGGACAGAATACCTACGAGCAGTACTTC. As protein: CASSYLPGQNTYEQYF.